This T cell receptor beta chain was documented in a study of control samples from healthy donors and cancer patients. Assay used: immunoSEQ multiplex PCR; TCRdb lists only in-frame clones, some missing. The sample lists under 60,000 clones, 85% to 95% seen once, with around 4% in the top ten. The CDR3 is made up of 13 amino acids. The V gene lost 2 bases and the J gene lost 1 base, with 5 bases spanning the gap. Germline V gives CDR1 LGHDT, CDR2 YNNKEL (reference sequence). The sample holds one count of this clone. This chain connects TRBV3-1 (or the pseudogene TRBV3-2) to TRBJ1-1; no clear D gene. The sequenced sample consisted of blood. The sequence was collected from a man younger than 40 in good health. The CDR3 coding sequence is TGTGCCAGCAGCCAAACTACGAACACTGAAGCTTTCTTT. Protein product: CASSQTTNTEAFF.